This paragraph covers one T cell receptor (beta chain) sequence. As yet, its antigen is unknown. The V end was cut by 2 bases, the J end by 2 bases, with 5 bases between. The CDR3 is 13 amino acids. Germline V gives CDR1 SNHLY, CDR2 FYNNEI. These data come from a study of monozygotic twins with cystic fibrosis. Sequencing was performed with immunoSEQ multiplex PCR; in TCRdb, only in-frame clones are kept and a portion is missing. The sample holds 30,000 or so clones, more than 85% seen once. Overall study findings and caveats: Nucleotide-identical clonotype sharing was significantly higher within monozygotic CF twin pairs than between unrelated CF individuals. Clonality was generally low (median around 0.0098), higher in the most severe patients.

Input material: blood. The sequence was obtained from a girl aged 2 to 10 with cystic fibrosis. This chain joins TRBV2 and TRBJ2-3; unclear D gene. The CDR3 reads CASSEQNTDTQYF. The CDR3 nucleotides are TGTGCCAGCAGTGAACAGAACACAGATACGCAGTATTTT.